Described below is a single TCR beta chain sequence and its context. The antigen is unknown. The sample originates from a study of T cells in Graves' hyperthyroidism and ophthalmopathy. The TCR beta CDR3 regions underwent amplification using RNA transcripts as the source. With the HTBI primer set, the TCR CDR3 went through a first round of RT-PCR. TCRdb passed the multiplex PCR reads through MiXCR, listing each CDR3 protein once. The table lists hundreds of thousands of distinct CDR3 sequences, about 15% of them singletons. Points from the study as a whole: Also found in blood were most expanded thyroid clonotypes above 0.001.

This receptor was obtained from a woman between 35 and 50 years old with Graves' ophthalmopathy. The source material was blood.

The CDR3 DNA reads as TGTGCCAGCAGTGCGGGCCCGGGAGAGACCCAGTACTTC. Translating it yields CASSAGPGETQYF. V gene TRBV2 combines with J gene TRBJ2-5; D is undetermined. Per germline, CDR1 SNHLY and CDR2 FYNNEI. Trimming removed 4 bases at V and 4 bases at J, with 10 bases between. The CDR3 runs 13 residues.